This T cell receptor beta chain was captured in a study of T cell responses to AZD1222 COVID-19 vaccine. Overall study findings and caveats: Females made up more of the donors, who were largely white British, and clonal diversity may have come out too low. The study reported that nearly half of spike-specific TCRs target unmutated variant regions.

The CDR3 has 17 residues. Deletions cut 3 bases from V and 3 bases from J, with 20 bases between. The V gene's germline CDR1 is LGHDT and CDR2 YNNKEL (reference sequence). A remark on this clone: The antigen remains undetermined.

TCRdb's table, derived via immunoSEQ multiplex PCR, lists solely in-frame clones and lacks some. This table holds fewer than 150,000 clones, roughly 93% found once. The TCR comes from an adult in good health. V gene TRBV3-1 (or the pseudogene TRBV3-2) combines with J gene TRBJ1-2, with D maybe TRBD1 (5 bases). This sample comprised peripheral blood, obtained on day 0 of AZD1222 vaccination. CDR3 nucleotides: TGTGCCAGCAGCCAGTTAGATGCCGGGACGGAAGACTATGGCTACACCTTC. Amino acid sequence: CASSQLDAGTEDYGYTF.